These T cell receptor beta chains were read from a single sample in a study of blood T cell repertoires in COVID-19. The table came from immunoSEQ multiplex PCR; TCRdb's copy has only in-frame clones and leaves some out. The sample yields 300,000 or so clones, roughly 85% seen once. The sample comprised PBMCs or T cells enriched from blood (not recorded which). Receptors were obtained from a woman between 40 and 50 years old with acute COVID-19. CDR3s include the opening cysteine and the closing phenylalanine or tryptophan. D genes are given only for firm matches. Only part of the rows carry a size: once, few, many, or a class if the clone is expanded.

NA	TRBV5-4	TRBJ1-6	TRBD1	TGTGCCAGCAGCTTGGTGGGGACAGACAAAAATTCACCCCTCCACTTT	CASSLVGTDKNSPLHF
once	TRBV3-1/TRBV3-2	TRBJ1-2	NA	TGTGCCAGCAGCCATCTATGCTACACCTTC	CASSHLCYTF
NA	TRBV4-1	TRBJ2-4	TRBD2	TGCGCCAGCAGCCAAGATCGGCTAGCGGGAGGGCCGGAATCAAACATTCAGTACTTC	CASSQDRLAGGPESNIQYF
NA	TRBV28	TRBJ2-1	NA	TGTGCCAGCAGTTTGGCCGGCTCCGGGGTCTTAGGGCATGAGCAGTTCTTC	CASSLAGSGVLGHEQFF
NA	TRBV19	TRBJ2-2	NA	TGTGCCAGTAGTATACGATGGTACACAGGAGCTACGAACACCGGGGAGCTGTTTTTT	CASSIRWYTGATNTGELFF
NA	TRBV5-1	TRBJ1-6	NA	TGCGCCAGCAGCTCGGAACAGGGATATTCACCCCTCCACTTT	CASSSEQGYSPLHF
NA	TRBV7-9	TRBJ1-2	TRBD1	TGTGCCAGCAGCTTATTGGAGGGGGCCAACTATGGCTACACCTTC	CASSLLEGANYGYTF
NA	TRBV5-4	TRBJ1-2	NA	TGTGCCAGCAGCTTGGACAGGGAGAGCTATGGCTACACCTTC	CASSLDRESYGYTF
NA	TRBV6-5	TRBJ2-5	TRBD1	TGTGCCAGCAGTTTAAAGTCCGGGACAGGGCCCGGAGCCCAGTACTTC	CASSLKSGTGPGAQYF
NA	TRBV2	TRBJ2-7	NA	TGTGCCAGCAGTGAAAGCGGCGTCCCCCCTCCGCAGTACTTC	CASSESGVPPPQYF
once	TRBV7-9	TRBJ1-2	TRBD1	TGTGCCAGCAGCCCTCGGGACAGACTCAACTATGGCTACACCTTC	CASSPRDRLNYGYTF
NA	TRBV15	TRBJ1-5	TRBD1	TGTGCCACCAGCGGGGACAGGGCTAGCAATCAGCCCCAGCATTTT	CATSGDRASNQPQHF
NA	TRBV5-1	TRBJ2-1	NA	TGCGCCAGCAGCTTGGCGAGCTTGAACAATGAGCAGTTCTTC	CASSLASLNNEQFF
NA	TRBV27	TRBJ2-1	NA	TGTGCCAGCGCGTCAGGATGGGCAGACTACAATGAGCAGTTCTTC	CASASGWADYNEQFF
once	TRBV5-6	TRBJ1-2	NA	TGTGCCAGCAGCTTGGGTGAGGGCTATGGCTACACCTTC	CASSLGEGYGYTF
many	TRBV5-4	TRBJ2-1	TRBD2	TGTGCCACGCCTCGGGGGGGCACCGGCAATGAGCAGTTCTTC	CATPRGGTGNEQFF
NA	TRBV6-5	TRBJ2-7	NA	TGTGCCAGCACCCGAGTATCAGGGGAGTCCTACGAGCAGTACTTC	CASTRVSGESYEQYF
NA	TRBV5-6	TRBJ2-3	NA	TGTGCCAGCAGCAAATTGACAGATACCACAGATACGCAGTATTTT	CASSKLTDTTDTQYF
few	TRBV28	TRBJ2-1	TRBD2	TGTGCCAGCAGCGACGGGAGGAGAGCCTACAATGAGCAGTTCTTC	CASSDGRRAYNEQFF
NA	TRBV5-4	TRBJ2-5	TRBD2	TGTGCCAGCAGCCCGTTGGATGGACTAGCGGGAGCCCAAGAGACCCAGTACTTC	CASSPLDGLAGAQETQYF